The clone carrying this T cell receptor beta chain was counted only a few times. Its antigen remains unidentified. Looked up from germline, CDR1 is SQVTM and CDR2 is ANQGSEA. Trimming pared 5 bases from V and 7 bases from J, leaving 12 bases between. The CDR3 has 11 amino acids. These data are taken from a study of T cell repertoires in cytomegalovirus infection. On the study more broadly: Indicated by public TCR beta signatures were CMV infection and matching HLA type.

Overall study findings and caveats: HLA-C-restricted CMV-specific TCR beta clonotypes were dominant in the ex vivo response.

TCRdb reprocessed the reads via MiXCR and lists one record per CDR3 protein. The sample has roughly 200,000 distinct CDR3 sequences; approximately 9.7% are singletons. This sequence joins TRBV29-1 and TRBJ2-7, with a possible D match to TRBD1 (6 bases). The source is a human donor in good health (CMV status not recorded). Some clones in this sample may be carry-over from other donors' samples. The sequenced sample was PBMCs. The DNA of the CDR3 is TGCAGCGTTTTCGCCGGGACAGAGCAGTACTTC. As protein: CSVFAGTEQYF.